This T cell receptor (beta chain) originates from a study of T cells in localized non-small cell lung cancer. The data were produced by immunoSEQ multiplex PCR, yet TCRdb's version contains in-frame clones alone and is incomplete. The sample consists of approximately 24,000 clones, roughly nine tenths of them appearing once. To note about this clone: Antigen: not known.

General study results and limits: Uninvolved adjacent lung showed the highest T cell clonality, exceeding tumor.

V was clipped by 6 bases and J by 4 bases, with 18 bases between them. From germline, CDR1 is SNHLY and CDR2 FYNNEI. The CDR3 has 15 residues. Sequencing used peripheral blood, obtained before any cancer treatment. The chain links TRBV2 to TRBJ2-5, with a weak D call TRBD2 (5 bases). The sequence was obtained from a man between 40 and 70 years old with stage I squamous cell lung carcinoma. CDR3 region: CASSDYKDGLETQYF. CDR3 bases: TGTGCCAGCAGCGACTACAAGGATGGGCTAGAGACCCAGTACTTC.